This T cell receptor (beta chain) comes out of a study of shared clonotypes between healthy human individuals. Study-level findings and limits: Naive subsets tended to show greater estimated richness than memory subsets. Collection of samples was limited to blood; tissue repertoires likely differ. A few donors showed sharing of approximately 5% of naive CD4 clonotypes.

Donors, without exception, were Caucasian adults residing in Nashville, Tennessee. Profiling relied on immunoSEQ multiplex PCR, and the TCRdb table lists in-frame clones only, not all of them. The data hold 1,400,000 or so clones, with about 98.5% observed a single time. V was pared by 4 bases and J by 3 bases, with 14 bases between. This CDR3 has 15 residues. Germline lookup yields CDR1 SEHNR and CDR2 FQNEAQ (reference sequence). Concerning this clone: Its target is unknown.

Material for sequencing was naive CD4+ T cells sorted from blood. The sample's subset: CD45RA+ positively selected. The chain uses TRBV7-9 and TRBJ2-3, with a tentative D call TRBD1 (6 bases). This receptor was taken from a man aged 25-45 years in good health. The CDR3 here is CASSSKLTGTDTQYF. DNA for the CDR3: TGTGCCAGCAGCTCAAAGCTAACAGGGACAGATACGCAGTATTTT.